This T cell receptor (beta chain) derives from a study of T cells after yellow fever vaccination. This clonotype was counted many times. Its antigen is unknown. The CDR3 runs 16 residues. The germline CDR1 and CDR2 sequences are MNHEY and SMNVEV (reference sequence). Trimming left V 3 bases short and J 8 bases short, with 22 bases between. Broader study findings: Compared with primary, the secondary response was weaker and peaked at day 5, not 15. Most primary-vaccination clones reappeared after the booster (about 97% CD4, 88% CD8).

As TCR cDNA was made by 5'RACE template switching, a universal primer site and UMIs were added. MiXCR, run by TCRdb on the 5' RACE reads, gives a single entry per CDR3 protein. This sample has roughly 310,000 distinct CDR3 sequences; roughly 3.5% occur once, and the top ten carry less than 25%. The chain recombines TRBV27 with TRBJ1-2, with D unclear. The clonotype was recovered from a man between 18 and 29 years old who received the YFV17D yellow fever vaccine. This material consisted of PBMCs, taken on the day of the yellow fever booster vaccination. The CDR3 region has the DNA TGTGCCAGCAGTTTTCGGGCCGGACCGCCGAATTTGGGCTACACCTTC. Translated: CASSFRAGPPNLGYTF.